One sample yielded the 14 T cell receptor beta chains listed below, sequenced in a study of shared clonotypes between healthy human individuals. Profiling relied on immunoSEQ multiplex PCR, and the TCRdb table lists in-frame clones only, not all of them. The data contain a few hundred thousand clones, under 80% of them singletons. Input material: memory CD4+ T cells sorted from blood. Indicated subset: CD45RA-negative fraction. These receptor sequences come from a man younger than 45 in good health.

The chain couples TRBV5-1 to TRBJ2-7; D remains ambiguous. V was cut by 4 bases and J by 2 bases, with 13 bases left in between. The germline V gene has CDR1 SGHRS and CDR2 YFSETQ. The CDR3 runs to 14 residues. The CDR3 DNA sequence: TGCGCCAGCAGCCCGGACGGATACACCTACGAGCAGTACTTC. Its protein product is CASSPDGYTYEQYF.

DNA of the CDR3: TGTGCCAGCAGTCTCCCGGGGGGTGCAGAGACCCAGTACTTC. Residues: CASSLPGGAETQYF. The chain couples TRBV28 to TRBJ2-5; 7 nucleotides match TRBD2. V lost 5 bases to trimming and J lost 4 bases; unmatched junction nucleotides: 7. Germline loops: CDR1 MDHEN, CDR2 SYDVKM. This CDR3 has 14 amino acids.

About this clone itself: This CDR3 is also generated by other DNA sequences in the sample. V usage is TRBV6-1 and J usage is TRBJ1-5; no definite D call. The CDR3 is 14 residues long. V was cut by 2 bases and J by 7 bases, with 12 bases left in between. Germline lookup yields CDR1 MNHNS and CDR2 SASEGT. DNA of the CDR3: TGTGCCAGCAGTGAAAACCCACCCACCCAGCCCCAGCATTTT. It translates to CASSENPPTQPQHF.

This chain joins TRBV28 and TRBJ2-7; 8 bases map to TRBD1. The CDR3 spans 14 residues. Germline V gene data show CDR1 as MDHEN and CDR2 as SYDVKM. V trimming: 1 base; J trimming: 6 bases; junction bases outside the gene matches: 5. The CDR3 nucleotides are TGTGCCAGCAGTTTATTGCAGGGGGCTTCCGAGCAGTACTTC. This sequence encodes CASSLLQGASEQYF.

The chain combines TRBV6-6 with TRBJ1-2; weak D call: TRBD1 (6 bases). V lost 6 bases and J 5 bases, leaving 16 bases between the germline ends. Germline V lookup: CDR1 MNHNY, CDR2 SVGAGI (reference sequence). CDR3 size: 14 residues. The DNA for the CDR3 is TGTGCCAGCAGCGATAGCGGGACAACTTATGGCTACACCTTC. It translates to CASSDSGTTYGYTF.

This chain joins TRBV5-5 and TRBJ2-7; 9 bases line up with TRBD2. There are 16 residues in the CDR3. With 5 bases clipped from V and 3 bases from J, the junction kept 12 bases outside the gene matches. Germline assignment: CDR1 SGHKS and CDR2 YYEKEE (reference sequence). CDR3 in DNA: TGTGCCAGCAGTACAGTAGCGGGAGCGGGGCACTACGAGCAGTACTTC. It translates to CASSTVAGAGHYEQYF.

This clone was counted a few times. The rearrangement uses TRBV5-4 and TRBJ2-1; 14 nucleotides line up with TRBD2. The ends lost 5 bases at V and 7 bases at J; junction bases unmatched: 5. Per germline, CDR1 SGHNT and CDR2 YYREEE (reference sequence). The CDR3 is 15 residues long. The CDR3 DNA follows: TGTGCCAGCAGAACCGGGACTAGCGGGAGTAATGAGCAGTTCTTC. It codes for CASRTGTSGSNEQFF.

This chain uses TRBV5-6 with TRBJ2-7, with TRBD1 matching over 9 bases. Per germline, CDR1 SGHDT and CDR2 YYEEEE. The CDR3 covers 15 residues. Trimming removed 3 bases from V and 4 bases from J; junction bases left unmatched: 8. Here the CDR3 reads CASSYTGQGTYEQYF. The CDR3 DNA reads TGTGCCAGCAGCTACACGGGACAGGGAACGTACGAGCAGTACTTC.

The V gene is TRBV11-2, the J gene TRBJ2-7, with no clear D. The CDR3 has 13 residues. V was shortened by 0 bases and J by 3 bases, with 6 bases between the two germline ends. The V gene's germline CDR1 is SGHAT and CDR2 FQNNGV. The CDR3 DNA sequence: TGTGCCAGCAGCTTAGAAGTGATCTACGAGCAGTACTTC. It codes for CASSLEVIYEQYF.

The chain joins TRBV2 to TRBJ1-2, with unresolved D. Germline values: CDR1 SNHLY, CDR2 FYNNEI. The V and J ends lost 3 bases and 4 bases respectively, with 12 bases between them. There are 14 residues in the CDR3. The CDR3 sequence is CASSDGVTVYGYTF. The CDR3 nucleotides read TGTGCCAGCAGTGATGGGGTAACAGTCTATGGCTACACCTTC.

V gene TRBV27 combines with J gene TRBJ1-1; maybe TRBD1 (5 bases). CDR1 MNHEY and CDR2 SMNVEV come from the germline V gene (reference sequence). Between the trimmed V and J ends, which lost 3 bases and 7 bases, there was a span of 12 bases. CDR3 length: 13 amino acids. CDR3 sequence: CASSLYGGGEAFF. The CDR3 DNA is TGTGCCAGCAGTTTGTACGGGGGTGGTGAAGCTTTCTTT.

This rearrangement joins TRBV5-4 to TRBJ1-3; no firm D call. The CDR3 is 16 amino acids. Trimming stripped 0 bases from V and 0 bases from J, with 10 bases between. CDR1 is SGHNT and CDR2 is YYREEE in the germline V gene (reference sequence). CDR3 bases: TGTGCCAGCAGCTTGGATCCACCGAGCTCTGGAAACACCATATATTTT. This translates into CASSLDPPSSGNTIYF. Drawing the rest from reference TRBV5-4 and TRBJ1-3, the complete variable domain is ETGVTQSPTHLIKTRGQQVTLRCSSQSGHNTVSWYQQALGQGPQFIFQYYREEENGRGNFPPRFSGLQFPNYSSELNVNALELDDSALYLCASSLDPPSSGNTIYFGEGSWLTVV.

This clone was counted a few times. CDR3 region: CAISVGREANEQFF. CDR3 DNA sequence: TGTGCCATCAGTGTCGGGAGGGAGGCAAATGAGCAGTTCTTC. The rearrangement joins TRBV10-3 to TRBJ2-1; the match to TRBD2 covers 8 bases. Germline loops: CDR1 ENHRY, CDR2 SYGVKD. V was clipped by 4 bases and J by 7 bases; unmatched bases: 6. This CDR3 contains 14 residues.

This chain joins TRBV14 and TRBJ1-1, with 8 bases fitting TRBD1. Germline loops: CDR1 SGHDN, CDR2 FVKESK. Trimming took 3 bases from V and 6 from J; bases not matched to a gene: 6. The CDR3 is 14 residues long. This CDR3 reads CASSHSRGQAEAFF. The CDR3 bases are TGTGCCAGCAGCCATAGCAGGGGGCAAGCTGAAGCTTTCTTT. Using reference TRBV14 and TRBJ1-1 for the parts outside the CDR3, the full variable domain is EAGVTQFPSHSVIEKGQTVTLRCDPISGHDNLYWYRRVMGKEIKFLLHFVKESKQDESGMPNNRFLAERTGGTYSTLKVQPAELEDSGVYFCASSHSRGQAEAFFGQGTRLTVV.